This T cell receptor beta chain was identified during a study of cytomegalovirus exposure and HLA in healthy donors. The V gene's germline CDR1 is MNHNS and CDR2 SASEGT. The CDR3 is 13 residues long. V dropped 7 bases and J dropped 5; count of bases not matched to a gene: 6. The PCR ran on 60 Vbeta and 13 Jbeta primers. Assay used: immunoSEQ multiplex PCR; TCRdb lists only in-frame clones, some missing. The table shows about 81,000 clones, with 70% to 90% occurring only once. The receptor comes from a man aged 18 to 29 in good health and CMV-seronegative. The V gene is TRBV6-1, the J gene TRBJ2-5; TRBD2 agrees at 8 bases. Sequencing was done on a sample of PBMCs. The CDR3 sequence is CASTKRLAETQYF. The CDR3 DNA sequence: TGTGCCAGCACTAAGAGACTAGCGGAGACCCAGTACTTC.